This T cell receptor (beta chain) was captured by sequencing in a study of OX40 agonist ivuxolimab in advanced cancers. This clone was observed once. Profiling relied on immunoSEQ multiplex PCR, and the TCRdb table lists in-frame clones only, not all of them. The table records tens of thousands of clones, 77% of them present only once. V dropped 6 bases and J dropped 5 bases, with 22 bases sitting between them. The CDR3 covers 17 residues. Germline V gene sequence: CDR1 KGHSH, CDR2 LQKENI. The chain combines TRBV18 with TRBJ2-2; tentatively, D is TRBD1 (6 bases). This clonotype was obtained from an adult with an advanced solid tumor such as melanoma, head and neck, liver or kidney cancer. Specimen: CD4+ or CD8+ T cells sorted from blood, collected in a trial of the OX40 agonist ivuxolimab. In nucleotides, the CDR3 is TGTGCCAGCTCCGATAAGGTTGGGACAACATCGACCGGGGAGCTGTTTTTT. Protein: CASSDKVGTTSTGELFF.